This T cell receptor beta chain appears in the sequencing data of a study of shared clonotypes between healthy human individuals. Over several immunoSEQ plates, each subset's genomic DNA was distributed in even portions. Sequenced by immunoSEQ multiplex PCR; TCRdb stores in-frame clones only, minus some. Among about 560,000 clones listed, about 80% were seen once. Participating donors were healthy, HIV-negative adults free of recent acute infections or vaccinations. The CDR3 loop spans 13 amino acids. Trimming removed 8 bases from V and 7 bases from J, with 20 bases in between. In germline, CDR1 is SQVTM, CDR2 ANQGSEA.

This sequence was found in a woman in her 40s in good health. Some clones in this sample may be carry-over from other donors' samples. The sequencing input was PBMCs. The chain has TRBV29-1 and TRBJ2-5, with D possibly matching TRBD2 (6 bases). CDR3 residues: CSLLTWQGGTQYF. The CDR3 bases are TGCAGCCTCTTGACCTGGCAGGGAGGGACCCAGTACTTC. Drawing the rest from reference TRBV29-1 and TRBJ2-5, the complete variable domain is SAVISQKPSRDICQRGTSLTIQCQVDSQVTMMFWYRQQPGQSLTLIATANQGSEATYESGFVIDKFPISRPNLTFSTLTVSNMSPEDSSIYLCSLLTWQGGTQYFGPGTRLLVL.